This T cell receptor beta chain came from a study of OX40 agonist ivuxolimab in advanced cancers. The wider study: Of mixed ages from 23 to 79 and averaging about 65 years, the group was around 78% male. Three dose-escalation patients had partial responses: one with hepatocellular carcinoma and two with cutaneous melanoma. Study-wide findings and caveats: Clonal expansion from baseline to week 6 occurred in both CD4+ and CD8+ T cells.

Note on this clone: Antigen specificity is unknown.

This CDR3 has 10 amino acids. Deletions cut 2 bases from V and 8 bases from J, with 3 bases between. CDR1 is MGHDK and CDR2 is SYGVNS in the germline V gene. Measured with immunoSEQ multiplex PCR; TCRdb has only the in-frame clones, and not every one. Of fewer than 50,000 clones in the sample, 89% were seen once. The source material was CD4+ or CD8+ T cells sorted from blood, sampled in a trial of the OX40 agonist ivuxolimab. The chain has TRBV25-1 and TRBJ2-5; no clear D. This receptor was taken from an adult with an advanced solid tumor such as melanoma, head and neck, liver or kidney cancer. CDR3 sequence (DNA): TGTGCCAGCAGTGAAAGCACCCAGTACTTC. Protein sequence: CASSESTQYF.